What follows are 22 T cell receptor beta chains derived from one specimen sequenced in a study of T cells after yellow fever vaccination. Using its own MiXCR run on the 5' RACE reads, TCRdb lists one record per CDR3 protein. The sample holds around 120,000 distinct CDR3 sequences, over 12% seen once. The sequenced sample was CD8+ T cells sorted from PBMCs, obtained 5 days after the yellow fever booster vaccination. These receptors all come from a man aged 18 to 29 who received the YFV17D yellow fever vaccine.

This clonotype was recorded a few times. The chain employs TRBV4-1 and TRBJ2-5; maybe TRBD1 (5 bases). Germline lookup yields CDR1 MGHRA and CDR2 YSYEKL. The CDR3 sequence is 16 residues long. V shed 0 bases and J shed 5 bases, with 16 bases lying between them. This chain's CDR3 is CASSQEGPLRSETQYF. CDR3 bases: TGCGCCAGCAGCCAAGAGGGGCCCCTGAGATCGGAGACCCAGTACTTC.

This clonotype was found a few times. The chain has TRBV5-1 and TRBJ2-5; 7 nucleotides match TRBD1. There are 17 residues in the CDR3. The V gene end was trimmed by 1 base and the J gene end by 3 bases; junction bases not matched to a gene: 12. Looked up from germline, CDR1 is SGHRS and CDR2 is YFSETQ. In DNA, the CDR3 is TGCGCCAGCAGCTTGAACCGGGACAGAACCCACGAAGAGACCCAGTACTTC. This sequence encodes CASSLNRDRTHEETQYF.

This chain links TRBV7-2 with TRBJ2-3, with TRBD2 as a possible D gene (6 bases). The germline V gene encodes CDR1 SGHTA and CDR2 FQGNSA. This CDR3 has 16 residues. The ends were cut back, 4 bases at V and 1 base at J, with 15 bases in the middle. The CDR3 DNA is TGTGCCAGCAGCTCGCCGGTGGCTAGCGGCACAGATACGCAGTATTTT. Amino acid sequence: CASSSPVASGTDTQYF.

This clonotype turned up a few times. The V gene is TRBV11-2, the J gene TRBJ1-1; the D is unclear. The germline gives CDR1 SGHAT, CDR2 FQNNGV. The V gene lost 5 bases and the J gene lost 1 base, with 8 bases spanning the gap. The length of the CDR3 is 13 residues. CDR3 sequence reads: CASSAQPNTEAFF. DNA of the CDR3: TGTGCCAGCAGCGCCCAACCGAACACTGAAGCTTTCTTT. Based on the CDR3 plus reference TRBV11-2 and TRBJ1-1, the full variable domain is EAGVAQSPRYKIIEKRQSVAFWCNPISGHATLYWYQQILGQGPKLLIQFQNNGVVDDSQLPKDRFSAERLKGVDSTLKIQPAKLEDSAVYLCASSAQPNTEAFFGQGTRLTVV.

This clonotype has only a few counts. The chain has TRBV5-1 and TRBJ1-1, with D possibly TRBD1 on 6 matching bases. V dropped 4 bases and J dropped 1 base, with 11 bases sitting between them. The CDR3 has 14 residues. The germline V gene encodes CDR1 SGHRS and CDR2 YFSETQ. The CDR3 is CASSGGGGNTEAFF. The DNA for the CDR3 is TGCGCCAGCAGCGGGGGCGGTGGGAACACTGAAGCTTTCTTT. Looking up the rest from reference TRBV5-1 and TRBJ1-1 gives the full variable domain: KAGVTQTPRYLIKTRGQQVTLSCSPISGHRSVSWYQQTPGQGLQFLFEYFSETQRNKGNFPGRFSGRQFSNSRSEMNVSTLELGDSALYLCASSGGGGNTEAFFGQGTRLTVV.

This clonotype was found many times. V is TRBV4-3 and J is TRBJ2-1, with D maybe TRBD2 (6 bases). CDR3 length equals 20 residues. Trimming removed 1 base from V and 2 bases from J, with 24 bases in between. The V gene's germline CDR1 is LGHNA and CDR2 YSLEER. CDR3 bases: TGCGCCAGCAGCCAAGGCCGGGAGACAGTCGTCTTAAATACCTACAATGAGCAGTTCTTC. Translated, it gives CASSQGRETVVLNTYNEQFF.

This clonotype was found a few times. V and J are TRBV20-1 and TRBJ2-2, with 7 bases identical to TRBD2. The V gene end was trimmed by 6 bases and the J gene end by 0 bases; junction bases not matched to a gene: 4. Germline CDR1 reads DFQATT; CDR2 reads SNEGSKA (reference sequence). This CDR3 contains 14 residues. The CDR3 loop is CSAVGGTNTGELFF. CDR3 nucleotide sequence: TGCAGTGCCGTGGGGGGGACGAACACCGGGGAGCTGTTTTTT.

The chain joins TRBV27 to TRBJ2-7; possible D gene TRBD1, 6 bases. This CDR3 comprises 14 residues. The germline V gene has CDR1 MNHEY and CDR2 SMNVEV (reference sequence). V lost 3 bases, J lost 3 bases, and 12 bases lay in between. CDR3 residues: CASSLAGRGYEQYV. CDR3 DNA: TGTGCCAGCAGTTTGGCCGGCAGGGGCTACGAGCAGTACGTC.

V is TRBV10-3 and J is TRBJ2-6; 7 bases match TRBD1. Germline CDR1 and CDR2: ENHRY and SYGVKD. The CDR3 has 16 amino acids. The V and J ends lost 4 bases and 0 bases, in that order; junction bases with no gene match: 3. The CDR3 DNA is TGTGCCATCAGTGGGACAGGACACTCTGGGGCCAACGTCCTGACTTTC. Translated: CAISGTGHSGANVLTF.

This clonotype was seen a few times. The chain is built from TRBV11-2 and TRBJ2-5, with 7 bases aligning to TRBD2. The V and J ends lost 1 base and 7 bases, in that order; junction bases with no gene match: 3. The CDR3 spans 13 residues. The V gene's germline CDR1 is SGHAT and CDR2 FQNNGV. The CDR3 here is CASSLVGGGTQYF. The CDR3 nucleotides read TGTGCCAGCAGCTTAGTCGGCGGGGGGACCCAGTACTTC.

The CDR3 protein is CASSTRQGTGELFF. The CDR3 DNA follows: TGTGCCAGCAGCACCCGACAGGGGACCGGGGAGCTGTTTTTT. V usage is TRBV7-9 and J usage is TRBJ2-2, with 8 bases that match TRBD1. The CDR3 covers 14 residues. J gave up 5 bases and V 5 bases, and 4 bases lay outside the gene matches. From germline, CDR1 is SEHNR and CDR2 FQNEAQ (reference sequence). The entire variable domain, with the rest obtained from reference TRBV7-9 and TRBJ2-2, is as follows: DTGVSQNPRHKITKRGQNVTFRCDPISEHNRLYWYRQTLGQGPEFLTYFQNEAQLEKSRLLSDRFSAERPKGSFSTLEIQRTEQGDSAMYLCASSTRQGTGELFFGEGSRLTVL.

This clonotype showed up just a few times. This sequence joins TRBV19 and TRBJ1-5; 7 nucleotides line up with TRBD1. Trimming removed 0 bases from V and 2 bases from J; junction bases left unmatched: 7. Germline V gene data show CDR1 as LNHDA and CDR2 as SQIVND (reference sequence). The CDR3 has 17 residues. The CDR3, as DNA: TGTGCCAGTAGTATAGATTGGGACAGAGGGGGCAATCAGCCCCAGCATTTT. Translating it yields CASSIDWDRGGNQPQHF. The whole variable domain, filled in from reference TRBV19 and TRBJ1-5, reads DGGITQSPKYLFRKEGQNVTLSCEQNLNHDAMYWYRQDPGQGLRLIYYSQIVNDFQKGDIAEGYSVSREKKESFPLTVTSAQKNPTAFYLCASSIDWDRGGNQPQHFGDGTRLSIL.

This clonotype was seen a few times. The chain couples TRBV5-5 to TRBJ2-7; D is perhaps TRBD1 (6 bases). Germline V gene sequence: CDR1 SGHKS, CDR2 YYEKEE (reference sequence). Trimming took off 2 bases at V and 6 bases at J, with 12 bases between the two ends. The CDR3 is 13 amino acids. The CDR3 DNA sequence: TGTGCCAGCAGCTTAGGGGGATGGAGCGAGCAGTACGTC. Amino acid sequence: CASSLGGWSEQYV.

This clonotype was counted a few times. The rearrangement uses TRBV4-3 and TRBJ2-5; 11 bases map to TRBD1. The CDR3 is 15 amino acids. CDR1 and CDR2 (germline): LGHNA, YSLEER. V dropped 6 bases and J dropped 5; count of bases not matched to a gene: 8. CDR3 sequence: CASSPGQGDLETQYF. The DNA for the CDR3 is TGCGCCAGCAGTCCGGGACAGGGGGATTTGGAGACCCAGTACTTC.

This clonotype was recorded at least ten times. The rearrangement uses TRBV7-2 and TRBJ2-1; D possibly corresponds to TRBD2 (6 bases). Trimming cost V 5 bases and J 6 bases, with 11 bases left between them. The CDR3 loop spans 13 amino acids. Germline-derived CDR1 and CDR2 are SGHTA and FQGNSA. The CDR3 loop reads CASSPTRFNEQFF. CDR3 bases: TGTGCCAGCAGCCCGACTAGGTTCAATGAGCAGTTCTTC. The variable domain in full, with the rest retrieved from reference TRBV7-2 and TRBJ2-1, is GAGVSQSPSNKVTEKGKDVELRCDPISGHTALYWYRQSLGQGLEFLIYFQGNSAPDKSGLPSDRFSAERTGGSVSTLTIQRTQQEDSAVYLCASSPTRFNEQFFGPGTRLTVL.

This clonotype has a handful of counts. This chain uses TRBV5-1 with TRBJ2-2; no firm D call. Germline V gene lookup returns CDR1 SGHRS and CDR2 YFSETQ. There are 14 residues in the CDR3. V was clipped by 0 bases and J by 3 bases, with 6 bases between them. CDR3 coding DNA: TGCGCCAGCAGCTTGGAACAAGACACCGGGGAGCTGTTTTTT. This gives the protein CASSLEQDTGELFF.

This clonotype was seen a handful of times. This sequence joins TRBV4-1 and TRBJ2-5; D is unclear. Germline V gene sequence: CDR1 MGHRA, CDR2 YSYEKL. V shed 0 bases and J shed 5 bases, with 10 bases lying between them. The CDR3 extends over 14 amino acids. CDR3 region: CASSQDSGRETQYF. In DNA form, the CDR3 reads TGCGCCAGCAGCCAAGATTCCGGGCGGGAGACCCAGTACTTC.

This clonotype was counted a few times. This chain links TRBV12-3 or TRBV12-4 with TRBJ2-1; D assignment may be TRBD1 or TRBD2 (6 bases each). V was clipped by 6 bases and J by 9 bases, with 18 bases between them. CDR3 length: 14 residues. The CDR3, as DNA: TGTGCCAGCAGGGGGGCCTCCGGGGGCGCTGAGCAGTTCTTC. This sequence encodes CASRGASGGAEQFF.

This clonotype has a handful of counts. The chain recombines TRBV12-3 or TRBV12-4 with TRBJ1-1, with unresolved D. Trimming left V 3 bases short and J 7 bases short, with 6 bases between. The CDR3 has 11 amino acids. The CDR3 DNA sequence: TGTGCCAGCAGTTTGGCATATGAAGCTTTCTTT. Protein: CASSLAYEAFF.

This chain links TRBV6-2 or TRBV6-3 with TRBJ2-7, with D perhaps TRBD1 or TRBD2 (5 bases each). CDR1 is MNHEY, CDR2 SVGEGT, per germline. CDR3 length equals 14 residues. Trimming left V 5 bases short and J 4 bases short, with 15 bases between. CDR3 residues: CASSTGTWGYEQYV. The CDR3 DNA sequence: TGTGCCAGCAGTACGGGGACCTGGGGGTACGAGCAGTACGTC.

The V and J genes are TRBV12-5 and TRBJ2-3; 11 nucleotides agree with TRBD2. Germline V gene sequence: CDR1 LGHNT, CDR2 FRNRAP. This CDR3 has 16 residues. V gave up 5 bases and J gave up 2 bases; unmatched junction bases: 6. CDR3 residues: CASGLGLAGPTDTQYF. DNA of the CDR3: TGTGCTAGTGGTCTCGGACTAGCGGGCCCCACAGATACGCAGTATTTT.

This clonotype has only a few counts. This chain joins TRBV4-1 and TRBJ1-1, with D possibly matching TRBD1 (6 bases). Looked up from germline, CDR1 is MGHRA and CDR2 is YSYEKL. Trimming stripped 2 bases from V and 2 bases from J, with 9 bases between. This CDR3 has 14 amino acids. CDR3 nucleotides: TGCGCCAGCAGCCAAATACAGGGCAACACTGAAGCTTTCTTT. Protein product: CASSQIQGNTEAFF.